This T cell receptor (beta chain) came from a study of blood T cell repertoires in COVID-19. CDR1 and CDR2 from the germline V gene are MNHEY and SVGAGI. The CDR3 sequence is 13 residues long. Between the trimmed V and J ends, which lost 5 bases and 10 bases, there was a span of 15 bases. In the authors' methods: Cell counts per sample came from amplifying reference gene primers. The data were produced by immunoSEQ multiplex PCR, yet TCRdb's version contains in-frame clones alone and is incomplete. The V and J calls and the clone size are those of that table, but D and trimming were determined from the DNA. This sample carries over 85,000 clones, about 85% of them seen once, and the ten largest clones take about 5%.

The rearrangement joins TRBV6-5 to TRBJ2-1, with D possibly being TRBD1 (5 bases). This receptor was identified in a human donor in a cohort sampled during active COVID-19. Sequencing was performed on peripheral blood. Written as DNA, the CDR3 is TGTGCCAGCAGTCCAAGACAGCCCGGAGAGCAGTTCTTC. Translating gives CASSPRQPGEQFF.